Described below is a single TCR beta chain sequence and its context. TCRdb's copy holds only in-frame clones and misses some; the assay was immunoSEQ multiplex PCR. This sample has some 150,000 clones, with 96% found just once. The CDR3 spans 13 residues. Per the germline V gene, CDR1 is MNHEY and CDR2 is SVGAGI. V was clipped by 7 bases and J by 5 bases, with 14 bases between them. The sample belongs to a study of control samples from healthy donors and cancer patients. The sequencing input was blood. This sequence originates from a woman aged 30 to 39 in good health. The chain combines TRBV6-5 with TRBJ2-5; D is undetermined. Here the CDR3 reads CASKGGFGETQYF. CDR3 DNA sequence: TGTGCCAGCAAGGGCGGCTTCGGGGAGACCCAGTACTTC.